Sequencing of this T cell receptor (beta chain) was carried out in a study of blood T cells in healthy people across ages. Notes on the study in general: A roughly linear age-dependent decrease characterized TCR beta diversity per million T cells.

Next came a second PCR, run for about 7 to 12 cycles, which used a sample-barcoded 5' primer along with a J-beta primer mix. TCRdb fed the 5' RACE reads into MiXCR, producing one record per CDR3 protein. Of approximately 1,700,000 distinct CDR3 sequences listed, about 39% were seen once; the top ten hold roughly 24%. The CDR3 length is 13 residues. CDR1 is LNHDA and CDR2 is SQIVND in the germline V gene (reference sequence). V gave up 4 bases and J gave up 8 bases, with 12 bases separating them. About this clonotype itself: No antigen is known for it.

The chain recombines TRBV19 with TRBJ2-1; D may be TRBD2 (5 bases). Sequencing input: blood. This receptor was identified in a human donor in good health. CDR3 residues: CASSTGVAYEQFF. For the CDR3, the DNA is TGTGCCAGTAGTACCGGCGTAGCGTATGAGCAGTTCTTC.